This T cell receptor beta chain was captured in a study of T cells expressing NK-cell markers. The CDR3 loop spans 15 amino acids. The germline V gene has CDR1 LNHDA and CDR2 SQIVND (reference sequence). From the 5' RACE reads, TCRdb lists one entry per CDR3 protein and no DNA. In total, the table holds 500,000 to 700,000 distinct CDR3 sequences. Sequencing was performed on blood T cells: a sorted CD56 or NKG2C T cell subset, CD4+ or CD8+ T cells, or bulk PBMC T cells (not recorded which). This rearrangement joins TRBV19 to TRBJ2-3; TCRdb picks TRBD1, but there is no DNA to check that call. The TCR comes from a man between 18 and 35 years old in good health. CDR3 region: CASSLWRERADTQYF.